These T cell receptor beta chains were read from a single sample in a study of blood T cells in healthy people across ages. TCRdb independently ran MiXCR on the 5' RACE reads; one entry per CDR3 protein. The repertoire holds around 1,000,000 distinct CDR3 sequences, with roughly two fifths as singletons. Sequenced: blood. These receptors were taken from a man aged 18 to 29 in good health. CDR3s leave out the opening cysteine and the closing phenylalanine or tryptophan.

J gene: TRBJ1-2; V gene: TRBV6-6; CDR3 protein: ASSAGAGSYGYT
J gene: TRBJ1-4; V gene: TRBV20-1; CDR3 protein: SAHVPGYAEKLF
J gene: TRBJ1-5; V gene: TRBV20-1; CDR3 protein: SARDSVGSNQPQH
J gene: TRBJ2-3; V gene: TRBV20-1; CDR3 protein: SANPQGAASTDTQY
J gene: TRBJ1-5; V gene: TRBV2; CDR3 protein: ASTLLNRAYQPQH
J gene: TRBJ1-5; V gene: TRBV7-2; CDR3 protein: ASSQGQGIYQPQH
J gene: TRBJ1-6; V gene: TRBV20-1; CDR3 protein: SASRDRDWSPLH
J gene: TRBJ1-2; V gene: TRBV6-4; CDR3 protein: ASSDAVQGYGYT
J gene: TRBJ1-1; V gene: TRBV5-4; CDR3 protein: ATETNTEAF
J gene: TRBJ2-3; V gene: TRBV7-6; CDR3 protein: ASSLAGTGGPDTQY
J gene: TRBJ2-3; V gene: TRBV29-1; CDR3 protein: SVKGRVSTDTQY
J gene: .; V gene: TRBV30; CDR3 protein: AWSVGLVETQY
J gene: TRBJ1-1; V gene: TRBV29-1; CDR3 protein: SVVGGAEAF
J gene: TRBJ1-2; V gene: TRBV27; CDR3 protein: ASSARGYYGYT
J gene: TRBJ1-5; V gene: TRBV20-1; CDR3 protein: STRVQHYSNQPQH
J gene: TRBJ1-2; V gene: TRBV7-2; CDR3 protein: ASSLATFGYT
J gene: TRBJ2-3; V gene: TRBV5-1; CDR3 protein: ASSLAPTDTQY
J gene: TRBJ1-1; V gene: TRBV7-2; CDR3 protein: ASSPTWRTEAF
J gene: TRBJ2-2; V gene: TRBV7-8; CDR3 protein: ASSLGRGIGSTGELF
J gene: TRBJ2-1; V gene: TRBV29-1; CDR3 protein: SVGQGDEQF
J gene: TRBJ1-1; V gene: TRBV7-2; CDR3 protein: ASSLLVGADIAGEAF
J gene: TRBJ2-1; V gene: TRBV3-1; CDR3 protein: ASSQNVNEQF
J gene: TRBJ2-5; V gene: TRBV4-2; CDR3 protein: ASSQDKGRGGETQY
J gene: TRBJ2-2; V gene: TRBV6-2/TRBV6-3; CDR3 protein: ASSQTTGELF
J gene: TRBJ2-1; V gene: TRBV4-3; CDR3 protein: ASSQGRGWNEQF
J gene: TRBJ1-2; V gene: TRBV12-3/TRBV12-4; CDR3 protein: ASRAGPNPYGYT
J gene: TRBJ2-5; V gene: TRBV7-9; CDR3 protein: ASRASTAGETQY
J gene: TRBJ1-2; V gene: TRBV6-5; CDR3 protein: ASSYSPGPINYGYT
J gene: TRBJ2-1; V gene: TRBV2; CDR3 protein: ASNLGRAYNEQF
J gene: TRBJ2-5; V gene: TRBV7-9; CDR3 protein: ASSFKTGQETQY
J gene: TRBJ1-1; V gene: TRBV5-1; CDR3 protein: ASGLSDPNPWDTEAF
J gene: TRBJ1-2; V gene: TRBV11-2; CDR3 protein: ASSLSGTGPNGYT
J gene: TRBJ2-3; V gene: TRBV12-3/TRBV12-4; CDR3 protein: ASSLDDRDSTDTQY
J gene: TRBJ1-2; V gene: TRBV13; CDR3 protein: ASSSPGTQGYGYT
J gene: TRBJ1-1; V gene: TRBV10-2; CDR3 protein: ASSGGHTFNTEAF
J gene: TRBJ1-3; V gene: TRBV9; CDR3 protein: ASSASGQGTGNTIY
J gene: TRBJ1-4; V gene: TRBV29-1; CDR3 protein: SVEGDRQGDNEKLF
J gene: TRBJ1-4; V gene: TRBV9; CDR3 protein: ANSVGSTNEKLF
J gene: .; V gene: TRBV20-1; CDR3 protein: SPELAGGRNEQY
J gene: TRBJ2-2; V gene: TRBV6-5; CDR3 protein: ASSLPPRATGELF
J gene: TRBJ2-7; V gene: TRBV7-9; CDR3 protein: AGARDQREQY
J gene: TRBJ1-6; V gene: TRBV20-1; CDR3 protein: SALPLSGSNSPLH
J gene: TRBJ1-1; V gene: TRBV20-1; CDR3 protein: SAIVSGQGGTEAF
J gene: TRBJ1-2; V gene: TRBV12-3/TRBV12-4; CDR3 protein: ASSFHRGNYGYT
J gene: TRBJ2-7; V gene: TRBV18; CDR3 protein: ASSTNSGGISYEQY
J gene: TRBJ2-3; V gene: TRBV6-5; CDR3 protein: ASTEGGAGSTDTQY
J gene: TRBJ2-3; V gene: TRBV29-1; CDR3 protein: SVVPPGQGRTDTQY
J gene: TRBJ1-1; V gene: TRBV20-1; CDR3 protein: SASSEEGTEAF
J gene: TRBJ1-2; V gene: TRBV6-2/TRBV6-3; CDR3 protein: ASARQGGYYGYT
J gene: TRBJ1-6; V gene: TRBV12-3/TRBV12-4; CDR3 protein: ASSFGGRGPPSLH
J gene: .; V gene: TRBV9; CDR3 protein: ASSADPRGSYNEQY
J gene: TRBJ1-2; V gene: TRBV2; CDR3 protein: ASGTTGVSDT
J gene: TRBJ2-3; V gene: TRBV9; CDR3 protein: ASSLLDARGGSDTQY
J gene: TRBJ2-5; V gene: TRBV25-1; CDR3 protein: ASARGVQETQY
J gene: TRBJ2-1; V gene: TRBV6-1; CDR3 protein: ASSDFQALSYNEQF
J gene: TRBJ1-1; V gene: TRBV20-1; CDR3 protein: SARVFRSQGTEAF
J gene: TRBJ2-7; V gene: TRBV6-2/TRBV6-3; CDR3 protein: ASSPRQGLYNEQY